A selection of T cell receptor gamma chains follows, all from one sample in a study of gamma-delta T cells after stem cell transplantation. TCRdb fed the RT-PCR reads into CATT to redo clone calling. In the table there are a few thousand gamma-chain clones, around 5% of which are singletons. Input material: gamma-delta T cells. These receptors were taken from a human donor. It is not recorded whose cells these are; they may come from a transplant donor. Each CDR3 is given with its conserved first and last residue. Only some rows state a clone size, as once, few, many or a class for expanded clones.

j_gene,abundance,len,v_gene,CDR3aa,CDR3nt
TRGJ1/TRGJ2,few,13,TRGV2,CATWDGHDRGKLF,TGTGCCACCTGGGACGGGCACGATCGGGGTAAACTCTTT
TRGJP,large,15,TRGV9,CALWVQELGKKIKVF,TGTGCCTTGTGGGTGCAAGAGTTGGGCAAAAAAATCAAGGTATTT
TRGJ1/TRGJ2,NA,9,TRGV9,CALGYKKLF,TGTGCCTTGGGATATAAGAAACTCTTT
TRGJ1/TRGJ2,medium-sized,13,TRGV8,CATWDLIYYKKLF,TGTGCCACCTGGGATCTCATTTATTATAAGAAACTCTTT
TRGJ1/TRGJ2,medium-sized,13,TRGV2,CATWTGQAYKKLF,TGTGCCACCTGGACCGGGCAGGCTTATAAGAAACTCTTT
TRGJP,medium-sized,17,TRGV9,CALWEVGQRLGKKIKVF,TGTGCCTTGTGGGAGGTGGGCCAAAGGTTGGGCAAAAAAATCAAGGTATTT
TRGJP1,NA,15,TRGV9,CALWDLYTTGWFKIF,TGTGCCTTGTGGGATCTTTATACCACTGGTTGGTTCAAGATATTT
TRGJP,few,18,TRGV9,CALWEVREQELGKKIKVF,TGTGCCTTGTGGGAGGTGAGGGAACAAGAGTTGGGCAAAAAAATCAAGGTATTT
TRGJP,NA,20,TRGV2,CATWDGLRNVGDTTGWFKVF,TGTGCCACCTGGGACGGGCTGAGAAATGTTGGTGATACCACTGGTTGGTTCAAGGTATTT
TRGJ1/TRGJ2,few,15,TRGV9,CALWEVQRARYKKLF,TGTGCCTTGTGGGAGGTGCAAAGGGCGCGGTATAAGAAACTCTTT
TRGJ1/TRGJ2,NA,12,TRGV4,CATWDGFYKKLF,TGTGCCACCTGGGATGGGTTCTATAAGAAACTCTTT
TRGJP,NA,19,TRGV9,CALWEVTWGSESGKKIKVF,TGTGCCTTGTGGGAGGTGACTTGGGGTTCAGAGTCGGGCAAAAAAATCAAGGTATTT
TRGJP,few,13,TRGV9,CAVKELGKKIKVF,TGTGCCGTGAAAGAGTTGGGCAAAAAAATCAAGGTATTT
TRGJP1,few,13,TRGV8,CATWEPTGWFKIF,TGTGCCACCTGGGAACCCACTGGTTGGTTCAAGATATTT
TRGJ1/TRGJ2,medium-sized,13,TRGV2,CATWDGRDYKKLF,TGTGCCACCTGGGACGGCCGGGATTATAAGAAACTCTTT
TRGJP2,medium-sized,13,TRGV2,CATWDGLTWIKTF,TGTGCCACCTGGGACGGGCTAACTTGGATCAAGACGTTT
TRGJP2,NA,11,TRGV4,CAGSSDWIKTF,TGCGCGGGGAGTAGTGATTGGATCAAGACGTTT
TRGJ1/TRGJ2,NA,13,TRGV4,CATWDRPPIKKLF,TGTGCCACCTGGGATAGGCCGCCAATTAAGAAACTCTTT
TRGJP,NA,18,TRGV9,CALWVGKGQELGKKIKVF,TGTGCCTTGTGGGTGGGGAAGGGACAAGAGTTGGGCAAAAAAATCAAGGTATTT
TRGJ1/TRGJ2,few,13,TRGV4,CATWDVTYYKKLF,TGTGCCACCTGGGATGTGACTTATTATAAGAAACTCTTT
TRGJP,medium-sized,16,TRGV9,CALWEVGELGKKIKVF,TGTGCCTTGTGGGAGGTAGGAGAGTTGGGCAAAAAAATCAAGGTATTT